In this sample, the clone carrying this T cell receptor (beta chain) turned up a few times. Its target is not known. The lymph nodes were axillary draining lymph nodes from breast cancer patients. Germline lookup yields CDR1 MNHNS and CDR2 SASEGT. The CDR3 contains 15 residues. V was clipped by 5 bases and J by 6 bases; unmatched bases: 10. The sample is drawn from a study of breast tumors, draining lymph nodes, adjacent tissues. Study outcomes and limitations: The lymph node origin of tumor T cells was framed as consistent with a hypothesis, not demonstrated.

TCRdb re-analysed the multiplex PCR reads in MiXCR, keeping a single row per CDR3 protein. Among 200,000 to 250,000 distinct CDR3 sequences listed, 32% were seen once. Specimen: axillary lymph node tissue. This TCR derives from a female donor with breast cancer. Some clones in this sample may be carry-over from other donors' samples. The chain couples TRBV6-1 to TRBJ2-3; 8 bases line up with TRBD2. For the CDR3, the DNA is TGTGCCAGCAGTCGTGCGGGAGGCCTCACGGATACGCAGTATTTT. It yields the protein CASSRAGGLTDTQYF.